The TCR beta chain described here comes from a study of beta chain features in type 1 diabetes. Whole-study context: In all, about 100,000,000 sorted cells from all samples were analyzed.

Whole-study findings and limits: Sampled from patients, naive, central memory and Treg TCRB repertoires appeared more similar than those sampled from healthy donors. Within each of all four CD4+ subsets, Type 1 diabetes patients had TCRB CDR3s that were moderately but significantly shorter.

This clone was detected only once. Its antigen is undetermined. Other DNA sequences of this sample code for an identical CDR3. Germline V gives CDR1 SNHLY, CDR2 FYNNEI. The V and J ends lost 2 bases and 0 bases respectively, with 10 bases between them. This CDR3 has 15 residues. The whole isolated RNA underwent reverse transcription, so sequencing captured expressed TCRB transcripts. Sequencing was performed with immunoSEQ multiplex PCR; in TCRdb, only in-frame clones are kept and a portion is missing. In the table there are about 340,000 clones, 8% of which are singletons. The V and J genes are TRBV2 and TRBJ1-1, with TRBD1 as a possible D gene (5 bases). The source is a woman between 18 and 29 years old in good health. Material for sequencing was central memory CD4+ T cells from blood. CDR3 DNA sequence: TGTGCCAGCAGTGAACGGGACGAATTGAACACTGAAGCTTTCTTT. It translates to CASSERDELNTEAFF.